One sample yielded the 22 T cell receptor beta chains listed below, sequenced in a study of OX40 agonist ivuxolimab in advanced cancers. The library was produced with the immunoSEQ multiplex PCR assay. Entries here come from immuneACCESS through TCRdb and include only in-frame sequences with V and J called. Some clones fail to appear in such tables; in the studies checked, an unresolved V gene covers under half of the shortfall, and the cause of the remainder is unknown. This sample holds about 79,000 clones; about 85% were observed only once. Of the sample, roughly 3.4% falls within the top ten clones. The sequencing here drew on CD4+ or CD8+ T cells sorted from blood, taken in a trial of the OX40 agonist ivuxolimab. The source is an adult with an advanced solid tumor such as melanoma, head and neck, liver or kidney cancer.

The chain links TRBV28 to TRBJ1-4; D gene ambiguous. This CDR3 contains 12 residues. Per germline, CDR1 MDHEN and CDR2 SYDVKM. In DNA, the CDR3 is TGTGAGGTAAGCAATCCTAATGAAAAACTGTTTTTT. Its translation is CEVSNPNEKLFF. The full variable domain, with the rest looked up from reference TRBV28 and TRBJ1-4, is DVKVTQSSRYLVKRTGEKVFLECVQDMDHENMFWYRQDPGLGLRLIYFSYDVKMKEKGDIPEGYSVSREKKERFSLILESASTNQTSMYLCEVSNPNEKLFFGSGTQLSVL.

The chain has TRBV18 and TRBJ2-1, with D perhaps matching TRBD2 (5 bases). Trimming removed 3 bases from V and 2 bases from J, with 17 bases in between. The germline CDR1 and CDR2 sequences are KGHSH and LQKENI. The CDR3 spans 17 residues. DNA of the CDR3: TGTGCCAGCTCACCGGGGTACACTAGTCCGCCCTACAATGAGCAGTTCTTC. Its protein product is CASSPGYTSPPYNEQFF. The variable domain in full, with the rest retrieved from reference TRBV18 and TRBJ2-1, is NAGVMQNPRHLVRRRGQEARLRCSPMKGHSHVYWYRQLPEEGLKFMVYLQKENIIDESGMPKERFSAEFPKEGPSILRIQQVVRGDSAAYFCASSPGYTSPPYNEQFFGPGTRLTVL.

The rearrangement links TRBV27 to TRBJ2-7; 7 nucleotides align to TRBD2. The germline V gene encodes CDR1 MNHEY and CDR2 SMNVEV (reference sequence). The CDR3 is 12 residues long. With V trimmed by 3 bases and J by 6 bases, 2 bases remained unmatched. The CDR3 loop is CASSFWGGEQYF. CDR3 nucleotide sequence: TGTGCCAGCAGTTTTTGGGGGGGCGAGCAGTACTTC.

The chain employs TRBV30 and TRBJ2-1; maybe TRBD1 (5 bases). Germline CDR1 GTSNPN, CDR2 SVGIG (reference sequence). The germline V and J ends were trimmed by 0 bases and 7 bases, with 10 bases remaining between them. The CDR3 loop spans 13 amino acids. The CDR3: CAWSVQGSNEQFF. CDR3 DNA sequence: TGTGCCTGGAGTGTTCAGGGATCAAATGAGCAGTTCTTC.

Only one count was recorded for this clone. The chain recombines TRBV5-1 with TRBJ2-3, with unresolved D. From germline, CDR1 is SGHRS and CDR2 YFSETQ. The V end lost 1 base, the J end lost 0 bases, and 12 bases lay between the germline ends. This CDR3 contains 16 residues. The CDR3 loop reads CASSLMDGASTDTQYF. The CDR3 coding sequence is TGCGCCAGCAGCTTGATGGACGGAGCTAGCACAGATACGCAGTATTTT.

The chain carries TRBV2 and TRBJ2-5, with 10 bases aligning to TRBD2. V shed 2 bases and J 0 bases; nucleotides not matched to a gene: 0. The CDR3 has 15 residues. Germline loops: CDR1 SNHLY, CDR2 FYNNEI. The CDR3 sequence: CASSETSGNQETQYF. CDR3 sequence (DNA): TGTGCCAGCAGTGAAACTAGCGGGAACCAAGAGACCCAGTACTTC.

The CDR3 DNA sequence: TGTGCCAGCAGCCTAGACAGCTCTAATGAAAAACTGTTTTTT. It is translated as CASSLDSSNEKLFF. The V gene is TRBV7-8, the J gene TRBJ1-4; weak D call: TRBD1 (5 bases). This CDR3 region has 14 residues. Trimming removed 5 bases at V and 3 bases at J, with 10 bases between. The germline gives CDR1 SGHVS, CDR2 FQNEAQ.

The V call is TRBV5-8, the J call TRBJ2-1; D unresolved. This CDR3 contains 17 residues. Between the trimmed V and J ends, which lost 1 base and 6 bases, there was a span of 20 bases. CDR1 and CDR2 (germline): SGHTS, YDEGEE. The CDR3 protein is CASSLTPKGYSRNEQFF. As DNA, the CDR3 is TGTGCCAGCAGCTTGACCCCTAAAGGGTACTCCCGCAATGAGCAGTTCTTC.

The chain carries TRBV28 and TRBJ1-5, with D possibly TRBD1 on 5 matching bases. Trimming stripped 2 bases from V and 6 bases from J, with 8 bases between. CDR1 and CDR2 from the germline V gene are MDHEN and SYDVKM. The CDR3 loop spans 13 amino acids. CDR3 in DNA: TGTGCCAGCAGTTTAAGGGACGGTCAGCCCCAGCATTTT. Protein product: CASSLRDGQPQHF.

The CDR3 bases are TGCGCCAGCAGCTTGGGTCAGCATACGTCAGAGGAGCTGTTTTTT. It is translated as CASSLGQHTSEELFF. V usage is TRBV5-1 and J usage is TRBJ2-2; D ambiguous. V gave up 0 bases and J gave up 10 bases, with 16 bases separating them. The CDR3 sequence is 15 residues long. The germline V gene has CDR1 SGHRS and CDR2 YFSETQ.

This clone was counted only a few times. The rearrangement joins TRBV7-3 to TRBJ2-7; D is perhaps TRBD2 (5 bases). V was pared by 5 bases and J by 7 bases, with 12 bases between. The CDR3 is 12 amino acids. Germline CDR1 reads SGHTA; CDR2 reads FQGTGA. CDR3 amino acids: CASSLAGGEQYF. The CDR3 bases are TGTGCCAGCAGCCTAGCAGGTGGGGAGCAGTACTTC.

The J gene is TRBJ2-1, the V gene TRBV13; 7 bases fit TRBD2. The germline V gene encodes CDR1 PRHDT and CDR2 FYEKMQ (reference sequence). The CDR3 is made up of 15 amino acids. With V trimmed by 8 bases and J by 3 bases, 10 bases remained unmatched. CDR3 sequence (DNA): TGTGCCAGCTGCCCCAAGAGGGACTACTACAATGAGCAGTTCTTC. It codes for CASCPKRDYYNEQFF.

CDR3 loop: CASSLTSGMAETQYF. The DNA of the CDR3 is TGTGCCAGCAGCTTAACTAGCGGGATGGCAGAGACCCAGTACTTC. The chain uses TRBV7-2 and TRBJ2-5; 10 bases are a match to TRBD2. The V gene end was trimmed by 2 bases and the J gene end by 4 bases; junction bases not matched to a gene: 4. CDR1 and CDR2 (germline): SGHTA, FQGNSA. The CDR3 has 15 amino acids. The variable domain in full, with the rest retrieved from reference TRBV7-2 and TRBJ2-5, is GAGVSQSPSNKVTEKGKDVELRCDPISGHTALYWYRQSLGQGLEFLIYFQGNSAPDKSGLPSDRFSAERTGGSVSTLTIQRTQQEDSAVYLCASSLTSGMAETQYFGPGTRLLVL.

DNA of the CDR3: TGTGCCAGCAGTATCCCTATCCGGACTTCCAACACCGGGGAGCTGTTTTTT. It translates to CASSIPIRTSNTGELFF. V is TRBV11-3 and J is TRBJ2-2; possible D gene TRBD2, 5 bases. The CDR3 loop spans 17 amino acids. Germline loops: CDR1 SGHNT, CDR2 YENEEA. The germline V and J ends were trimmed by 6 bases and 2 bases, with 19 bases remaining between them.

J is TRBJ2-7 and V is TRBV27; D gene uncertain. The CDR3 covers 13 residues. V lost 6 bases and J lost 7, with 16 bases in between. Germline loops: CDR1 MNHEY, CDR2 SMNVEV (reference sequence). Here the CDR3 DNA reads TGTGCCAGCAGAAGGGATGGGCCCTGGGAGCAGTACTTC. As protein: CASRRDGPWEQYF.

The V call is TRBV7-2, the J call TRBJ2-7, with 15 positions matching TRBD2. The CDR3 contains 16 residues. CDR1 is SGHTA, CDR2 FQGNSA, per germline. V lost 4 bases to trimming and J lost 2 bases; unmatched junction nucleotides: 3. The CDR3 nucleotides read TGTGCCAGCAGCTGGACTAGCGGGGGGGGAGCCTACGAGCAGTACTTC. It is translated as CASSWTSGGGAYEQYF.

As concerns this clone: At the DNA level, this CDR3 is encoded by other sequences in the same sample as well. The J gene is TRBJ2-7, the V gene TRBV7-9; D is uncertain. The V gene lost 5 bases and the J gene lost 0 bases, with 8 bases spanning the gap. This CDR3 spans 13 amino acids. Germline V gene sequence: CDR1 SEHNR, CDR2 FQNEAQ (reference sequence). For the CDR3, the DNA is TGTGCCAGCAGCCCCGGACGCTCCTACGAGCAGTACTTC. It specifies CASSPGRSYEQYF.

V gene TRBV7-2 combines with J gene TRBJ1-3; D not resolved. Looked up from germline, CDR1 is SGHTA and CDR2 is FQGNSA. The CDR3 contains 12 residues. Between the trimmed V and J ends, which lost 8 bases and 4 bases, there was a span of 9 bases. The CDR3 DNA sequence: TGTGCCAGCGCCCTCCCCGGAAACACCATATATTTT. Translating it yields CASALPGNTIYF.

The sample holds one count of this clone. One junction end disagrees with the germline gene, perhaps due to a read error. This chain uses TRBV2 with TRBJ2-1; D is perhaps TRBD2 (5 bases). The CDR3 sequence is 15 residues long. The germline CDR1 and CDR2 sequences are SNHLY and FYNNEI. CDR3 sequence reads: CASREVGSSYNEQFF. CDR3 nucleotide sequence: TGTGCCAGCAGAGAAGTGGGGAGCTCCTACAATGAGCAGTTCTTC.

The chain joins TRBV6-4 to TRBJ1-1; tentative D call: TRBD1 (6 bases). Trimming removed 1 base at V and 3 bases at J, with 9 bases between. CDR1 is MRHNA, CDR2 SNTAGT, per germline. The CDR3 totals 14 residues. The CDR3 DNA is TGTGCCAGCAGTGACTACAGGGAAGACACTGAAGCTTTCTTT. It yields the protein CASSDYREDTEAFF.

CDR3 residues: CASSFQTPNYEQYF. As DNA, the CDR3 is TGTGCCAGCAGCTTCCAGACACCCAACTACGAGCAGTACTTC. The chain couples TRBV11-1 to TRBJ2-7, with unresolved D. V lost 3 bases, J lost 3 bases, and 12 bases lay in between. This CDR3 contains 14 residues. Per the germline V gene, CDR1 is SGHAT and CDR2 is FQDESV (reference sequence).

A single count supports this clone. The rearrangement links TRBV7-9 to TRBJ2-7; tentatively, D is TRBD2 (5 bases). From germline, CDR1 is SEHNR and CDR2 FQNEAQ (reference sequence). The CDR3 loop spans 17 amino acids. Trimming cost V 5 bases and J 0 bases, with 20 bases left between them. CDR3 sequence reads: CASSQGGSHRSSYEQYF. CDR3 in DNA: TGTGCCAGCAGCCAAGGCGGGTCGCATAGGAGCTCCTACGAGCAGTACTTC.